Listed below are T cell receptor beta chains from one sample, sequenced in a study of shared clonotypes between healthy human individuals. Clones were sequenced by immunoSEQ multiplex PCR, and TCRdb holds only the in-frame ones, with some missing. This sample carries under 2,000,000 clones, about 95% of them seen once, and the ten largest clones take more than 0.95%. The material sequenced was naive CD8+ T cells sorted from blood. The receptors come from a man between 18 and 29 years old in good health. Both conserved end residues are part of each CDR3. Fields, in order: clone size, CDR3 length, J gene, V gene, CDR3 protein. Where a row states a size, it is once, few, many or the class of an expanded clone; other rows omit it.

abundance: NA; len: 19; j_gene: TRBJ2-2; v_gene: TRBV4-2; CDR3aa: CASSQALLGLAGHTGELFF
abundance: once; len: 12; j_gene: TRBJ2-1; v_gene: TRBV5-4; CDR3aa: CASSWSGSEQFF
abundance: NA; len: 14; j_gene: TRBJ2-7; v_gene: TRBV5-1; CDR3aa: CASSLGSDSYEQYF
abundance: NA; len: 16; j_gene: TRBJ2-2; v_gene: TRBV2; CDR3aa: CANRGLAGYDTGELFF
abundance: NA; len: 17; j_gene: TRBJ2-2; v_gene: TRBV7-2; CDR3aa: CASSFPPGQVLTGELFF
abundance: NA; len: 14; j_gene: TRBJ2-1; v_gene: TRBV27; CDR3aa: CASSSDRDYNEQFF
abundance: NA; len: 14; j_gene: TRBJ2-1; v_gene: TRBV13; CDR3aa: CASSLETGPNEQFF
abundance: NA; len: 14; j_gene: TRBJ1-4; v_gene: TRBV10-3; CDR3aa: CATAAAEGIEKLFF
abundance: NA; len: 13; j_gene: TRBJ2-5; v_gene: TRBV9; CDR3aa: CASSAPGEETQYF
abundance: few; len: 15; j_gene: TRBJ1-2; v_gene: TRBV7-6; CDR3aa: CASSLGRGSNYGYTF
abundance: NA; len: 14; j_gene: TRBJ1-3; v_gene: TRBV5-1; CDR3aa: CASSDRGLGNTIYF
abundance: NA; len: 12; j_gene: TRBJ2-7; v_gene: TRBV30; CDR3aa: CAFRGKAYEQYF
abundance: NA; len: 14; j_gene: TRBJ1-4; v_gene: TRBV6-5; CDR3aa: CASSYETGTEKLFF
abundance: NA; len: 18; j_gene: TRBJ2-7; v_gene: TRBV13; CDR3aa: CASSLGLGLAGGIYEQYF
abundance: NA; len: 14; j_gene: TRBJ2-7; v_gene: TRBV7-9; CDR3aa: CASSLFGPGDEQYF
abundance: NA; len: 12; j_gene: TRBJ2-7; v_gene: TRBV30; CDR3aa: CAWSALANEQYF